This T cell receptor (beta chain) derives from a study of blood T cells in healthy people across ages. V shed 2 bases and J shed 4 bases, with 8 bases lying between them. The CDR3 is made up of 13 amino acids. Next came a second PCR, run for roughly 6 to 11 cycles, which used a sample-barcoded 5' primer along with a J-beta primer mix. Each CDR3 protein gets one entry after TCRdb re-called the 5' RACE reads with MiXCR. The table has hundreds of thousands of distinct CDR3 sequences, 58% seen once. This clonotype was found a few times. The receptor was derived from a man between 60 and 70 years old in good health. The sequenced sample consisted of blood. The V call is TRBV12-3 or TRBV12-4, the J call TRBJ2-5; no clear D gene. CDR3 sequence: CASSLNSGETQYF. The CDR3 DNA is TGTGCCAGCAGTTTAAACTCTGGAGAGACCCAGTACTTC.